These T cell receptor beta chains were read from a single sample in a study of blood T cell repertoires in COVID-19. Repertoires were generated with immunoSEQ multiplex PCR, while TCRdb's copy carries only in-frame clones and drops some. The repertoire holds around 69,000 clones, with 81% as singletons. The sample comprised peripheral blood. The origin of the receptors is a woman in her 70s with acute or convalescent COVID-19. Each CDR3 is given with its conserved first and last residue. A D gene is named only where the DNA matches it firmly. Not all rows give a size; the values are once, few, many and, for expanded clones, a class.

NA,NA,TRBV5-5,TRBJ1-5,TGTGCCAGCAGCCCGGGAGGAGGGGGGGTGGATCAGCCCCAGCATTTT,CASSPGGGGVDQPQHF
NA,NA,TRBV18,TRBJ2-2,TGTGCCAGCTCACCTCGAGGGTCCGGGGAGCTGTTTTTT,CASSPRGSGELFF
NA,NA,TRBV6-4,TRBJ1-5,TGTGCCAGCAGGGCCAGGGTGTGGGGCCAGCCCCAGCATTTT,CASRARVWGQPQHF
TRBD1,once,TRBV2,TRBJ2-5,TGTGCCAGCTCGGGACAGAACCAAGAGACCCAGTACTTC,CASSGQNQETQYF
TRBD2,NA,TRBV3-1/TRBV3-2,TRBJ2-1,TGTGCCAGCAGCCAAGGAACTAGCGGGATTTACAATGAGCAGTTCTTC,CASSQGTSGIYNEQFF
TRBD2,NA,TRBV10-2,TRBJ2-7,TGCGCCAGCAGATCTAGCGGGAGGCTATACGAGCAGTACTTC,CASRSSGRLYEQYF
NA,few,TRBV3-1/TRBV3-2,TRBJ1-5,TGTGCCAGCAGCCGGTCAGGGGATCAGCCCCAGCATTTT,CASSRSGDQPQHF
TRBD1,NA,TRBV2,TRBJ1-2,TGTGCCAGCAGTGTGGGACAGGGAGGCGTCGGCTACACCTTC,CASSVGQGGVGYTF
TRBD1,NA,TRBV2,TRBJ2-4,TGTGCCAGCAGCGCCGACAGGGGAGGAGACATTCAGTACTTC,CASSADRGGDIQYF
NA,few,TRBV19,TRBJ1-1,TGTGCCTCCCACTCGGTACTCACTGAAGCTTTCTTT,CASHSVLTEAFF
NA,NA,TRBV5-6,TRBJ1-4,TGTGCCAGCAGCCGGTCCCCGGCAACTAATGAAAAACTGTTTTTT,CASSRSPATNEKLFF
NA,NA,TRBV19,TRBJ2-2,TGTGCCAGTATGGCGGACAGAAACACCGGGGAGCTGTTTTTT,CASMADRNTGELFF
NA,NA,TRBV2,TRBJ1-1,TGTGCCAGCAGTGGGACTACAGCAAACACTGAAGCTTTCTTT,CASSGTTANTEAFF
TRBD2,NA,TRBV11-3,TRBJ2-7,TGTGCCAGCTCCCTGGGAGGGAGAACCTACGAGCAGTACTTC,CASSLGGRTYEQYF
TRBD2,NA,TRBV14,TRBJ2-2,TGTGCCAGCAGCCAGAGGCTACAGGAGGGGACTAGCGGGTACACCGGGGAGCTGTTTTTT,CASSQRLQEGTSGYTGELFF
TRBD1,NA,TRBV10-1,TRBJ1-1,TGCGCCAGCAGTGAGACAGGGGGCAAGACTGAAGCTTTCTTT,CASSETGGKTEAFF
NA,NA,TRBV9,TRBJ1-1,TGTGCCAGCAGCCCCCGGAGGGCTAGGAGCACTGAAGCTTTCTTT,CASSPRRARSTEAFF
NA,once,TRBV7-8,TRBJ1-3,TGTGCCAGCAGCTTCCACTCCTCGGGGAACACCATATATTTT,CASSFHSSGNTIYF
TRBD1,NA,TRBV6-5,TRBJ2-7,TGTGCCAGCAGCTTCGGACAGGGCATATTTGATGAGCAGTACTTC,CASSFGQGIFDEQYF
NA,NA,TRBV3-1/TRBV3-2,TRBJ2-5,TGTGCCAGCAGCCAAGGAGGGGGAGAGACCCAGTACTTC,CASSQGGGETQYF
TRBD1,NA,TRBV29-1,TRBJ1-1,TGCAGCATCAGGGGGCAGGGGAACACTGAAGCTTTCTTT,CSIRGQGNTEAFF
TRBD2,NA,TRBV19,TRBJ2-1,TGTGCCACGACTAGCGGGAGGGCCAAGTACAATGAGCAGTTCTTC,CATTSGRAKYNEQFF
TRBD1,NA,TRBV5-1,TRBJ2-7,TGCGCCAGCAGCTTGGTGCGAGGGACAGTGCTTGAGGGCTACGAGCAGTACTTC,CASSLVRGTVLEGYEQYF
NA,NA,TRBV25-1,TRBJ1-2,TGTGCCAGCAGTGAATCCCTTCCGGGGATTAGCTATGGCTACACCTTC,CASSESLPGISYGYTF
NA,NA,TRBV10-3,TRBJ1-1,TGTGCCATCAGGGCCTTTACAGGGAGCACTGAAGCTTTCTTT,CAIRAFTGSTEAFF
NA,NA,TRBV4-1,TRBJ1-2,TGCGCCAGCAGCCAAGATCGGGGATCCTATGGCTACACCTTC,CASSQDRGSYGYTF
TRBD1,NA,TRBV29-1,TRBJ2-7,TGCAGCGTTGTGACAGGGAGTACCTACGAGCAGTACTTC,CSVVTGSTYEQYF
TRBD1,NA,TRBV28,TRBJ1-2,TGTGCCAGCAGTCCCCCCCGGGCCACAGGGGACTATGGCTACACCTTC,CASSPPRATGDYGYTF
TRBD2,NA,TRBV6-6,TRBJ2-3,TGTGCCAGCAGTTCTAGCGGGACGGGCTCAGATACGCAGTATTTT,CASSSSGTGSDTQYF
NA,NA,TRBV14,TRBJ1-2,TGTGCCAGCAGCCGGTGGGGGCCTAACCTCCTCGGCCAAAACTATGGCTACACCTTC,CASSRWGPNLLGQNYGYTF
NA,NA,TRBV10-3,TRBJ1-6,TGTGCGGAGCGGTCTTCACCCCTCCACTTT,CAERSSPLHF
TRBD1,NA,TRBV18,TRBJ1-6,TGTGCCAGCTCCCACGACAGGGGAAATTCACCCCTCCACTTT,CASSHDRGNSPLHF
NA,NA,TRBV7-9,TRBJ2-1,TGTGCCAGCAGCTTAGGATGGGCAGGGGATACGTTCTTC,CASSLGWAGDTFF
NA,NA,TRBV2,TRBJ2-3,TGTGCCAGCAGCCTGTCTAGCGTTAGCACAGATACGCAGTATTTT,CASSLSSVSTDTQYF
NA,NA,TRBV29-1,TRBJ2-7,TGCAGCGTTGGCAAGGGGTTCGGTGCCTACGAGCAGTACTTC,CSVGKGFGAYEQYF
TRBD2,NA,TRBV6-5,TRBJ2-7,TGTGCCAGCAACCCTCGGGGGGGCTACGAGCAGTACTTC,CASNPRGGYEQYF
TRBD1,NA,TRBV5-1,TRBJ2-7,TGCGCCAGCAGCCCTAGACAGGGCGCTCCCTACGAGCAGTACTTC,CASSPRQGAPYEQYF
NA,few,TRBV7-8,TRBJ1-5,TGTGCCAGCAGCCCCGGTCGGGGTAATCAGCCCCAGCATTTT,CASSPGRGNQPQHF
NA,few,TRBV28,TRBJ2-5,TGTGCCAGCAGTTCCCACAGGACAGGAGGGGAGACCCAGTACTTC,CASSSHRTGGETQYF
TRBD1,few,TRBV27,TRBJ1-2,TGTGCCAGCAGTTCAAGACAGGGTGGTAGCTATGGCTACACCTTC,CASSSRQGGSYGYTF
TRBD1,NA,TRBV9,TRBJ1-4,TGTGCCAGCAGCGCCGACAGGGGCGGTGCTAATGAAAAACTGTTTTTT,CASSADRGGANEKLFF
TRBD1,once,TRBV28,TRBJ1-3,TGTGCCAGCAGCAGGCAGGGGGCAGGTGGAAACACCATATATTTT,CASSRQGAGGNTIYF
TRBD1,NA,TRBV24-1,TRBJ2-5,TGTGCCACCAGTGATGTACAGGGGGCCCAAGAGACCCAGTACTTC,CATSDVQGAQETQYF
NA,once,TRBV27,TRBJ1-1,TGTGCCAGCAGTTTATTGGGAGGCTTGAACACTGAAGCTTTCTTT,CASSLLGGLNTEAFF
NA,NA,TRBV10-3,TRBJ1-1,TGTGCCATCAGCGGGGGGCAAGTGGCGACCCTCGAAGCTTTCTTT,CAISGGQVATLEAFF
TRBD1,NA,TRBV11-2,TRBJ2-5,TGTGCCAGCAGCTCCTCATCGGGGACAGGGACCTGGGAGACCCAGTACTTC,CASSSSSGTGTWETQYF
TRBD2,NA,TRBV6-1,TRBJ2-2,TGTGCCAGCAGTGACCTAGCGGGGACCGGGGAGCTGTTTTTT,CASSDLAGTGELFF
TRBD1,NA,TRBV11-3,TRBJ2-2,TGTGCCAGCAGGCATTTTGGGGACAGGGGTTCGGGGACCGGGGAGCTGTTTTTT,CASRHFGDRGSGTGELFF
TRBD1,NA,TRBV15,TRBJ1-6,TGTGCCACCAGCAGAGATCCTACAGGGGGAGGTTCACCCCTCCACTTT,CATSRDPTGGGSPLHF
TRBD1,NA,TRBV7-8,TRBJ1-1,TGTGCCAGCAGCTCCCGACAGGGGATGGACACTGAAGCTTTCTTT,CASSSRQGMDTEAFF
NA,NA,TRBV3-1/TRBV3-2,TRBJ1-1,TGTGCCAGCAGCCCTGTGGGGGGAGCAGCTTTCTTT,CASSPVGGAAFF
TRBD1,few,TRBV25-1,TRBJ1-4,TGTGCCAGCAGTCGACAGGGCCGTGGTGAAAAACTGTTTTTT,CASSRQGRGEKLFF
NA,NA,TRBV27,TRBJ1-5,TGTGCCAGCAGTTCCACAGGGATCAATCAGCCCCAGCATTTT,CASSSTGINQPQHF
TRBD1,once,TRBV14,TRBJ1-6,TGTGCCAGCAGCCAAGATTACAGGGGTAATTCACCCCTCCACTTT,CASSQDYRGNSPLHF